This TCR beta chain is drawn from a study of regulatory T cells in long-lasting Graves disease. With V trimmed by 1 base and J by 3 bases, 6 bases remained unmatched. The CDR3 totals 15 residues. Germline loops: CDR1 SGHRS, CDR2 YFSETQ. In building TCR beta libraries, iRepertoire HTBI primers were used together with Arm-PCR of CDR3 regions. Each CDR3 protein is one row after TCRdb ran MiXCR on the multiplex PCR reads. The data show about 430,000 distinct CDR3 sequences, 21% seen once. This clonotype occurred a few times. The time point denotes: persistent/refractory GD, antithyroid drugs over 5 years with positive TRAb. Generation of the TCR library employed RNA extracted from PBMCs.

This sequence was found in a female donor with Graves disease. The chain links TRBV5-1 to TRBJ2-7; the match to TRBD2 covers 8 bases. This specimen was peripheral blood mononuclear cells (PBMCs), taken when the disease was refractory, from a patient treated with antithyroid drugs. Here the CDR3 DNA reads TGCGCCAGCAGCTTGCGTCCTAGCGGGTTCTACGAGCAGTACTTC. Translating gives CASSLRPSGFYEQYF.